This TCR beta chain was captured in a study of CD8 T cells in Susac syndrome. Germline values: CDR1 LNHDA, CDR2 SQIVND (reference sequence). V was clipped by 6 bases and J by 7 bases, with 9 bases between them. CDR3 length: 11 residues. The RNA input was roughly 0.5 to 1 ug, and it was reverse transcribed with random hexamers. In TCRdb, the immunoSEQ multiplex PCR reads were re-called with MiXCR into one record per CDR3 protein. The sample lists 130,000 or so distinct CDR3 sequences, 85% to 95% occurring once. This chain connects TRBV19 to TRBJ1-1; unclear D gene. The specimen sequenced was CD8+ T cells from PBMCs. This sequence originates from a human donor with Susac syndrome. The CDR3 loop is CASRRALEAFF. As DNA, the CDR3 is TGTGCCAGTAGGCGGGCCCTTGAAGCTTTCTTT.